This T cell receptor (beta chain) was captured in a study of blood T cell repertoires in COVID-19. The wider study: Samples came from the United States, Italy and Spain, spanning acute and convalescent COVID-19. Nucleic acid was either cDNA or gDNA, and it came from T cells, B-cell-depleted T cells, or PBMCs.

In the original analysis: Estimated nucleated cell counts came from reference gene primer amplification. Using immunoSEQ multiplex PCR, the repertoire was profiled, and TCRdb retains in-frame clones only, with some absent. V, J and clone size were drawn from that table, and D and trimming were deduced from the DNA. The sample shows fewer than 50,000 clones, 85% of them seen only once. The sample comprised peripheral blood. The source of this sequence is a man aged 50-60 years with active COVID-19.

In DNA form, the CDR3 reads TGTGCCAGCAGCCAAGGAGCTAGCGGGGGGGTCCGGGAGCAGTTCTTC. This gives the protein CASSQGASGGVREQFF. J is TRBJ2-1 and V is TRBV3-1 (or the pseudogene TRBV3-2); 12 bases match TRBD2. CDR3 length: 16 amino acids. Trimming cost V 1 base and J 10 bases; bases outside gene matches: 8. Germline loops: CDR1 LGHDT, CDR2 YNNKEL (reference sequence).